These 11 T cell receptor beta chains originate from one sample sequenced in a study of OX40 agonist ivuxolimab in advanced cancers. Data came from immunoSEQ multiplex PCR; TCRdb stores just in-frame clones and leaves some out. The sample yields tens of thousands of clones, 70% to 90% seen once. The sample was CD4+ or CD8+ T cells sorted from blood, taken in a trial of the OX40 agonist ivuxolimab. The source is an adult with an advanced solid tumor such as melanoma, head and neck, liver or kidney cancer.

DNA for the CDR3: TGTGCCAGTGCAGGCGGCACAGATACGCAGTATTTT. It yields the protein CASAGGTDTQYF. The rearrangement uses TRBV19 and TRBJ2-3; D is unclear. The CDR3 contains 12 residues. The V gene lost 8 bases and the J gene lost 1 base, with 7 bases spanning the gap. The germline gives CDR1 LNHDA, CDR2 SQIVND (reference sequence).

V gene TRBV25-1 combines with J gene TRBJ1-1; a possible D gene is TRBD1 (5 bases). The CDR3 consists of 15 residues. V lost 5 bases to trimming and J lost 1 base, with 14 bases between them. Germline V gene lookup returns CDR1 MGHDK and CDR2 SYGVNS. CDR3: CASSHKGRGNTEAFF. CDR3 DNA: TGTGCCAGCAGTCATAAGGGACGGGGGAACACTGAAGCTTTCTTT.

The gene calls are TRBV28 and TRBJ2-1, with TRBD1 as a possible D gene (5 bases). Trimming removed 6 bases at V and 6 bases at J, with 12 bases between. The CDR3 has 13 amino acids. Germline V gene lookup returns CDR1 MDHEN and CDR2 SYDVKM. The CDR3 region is CASSAPDINEQFF. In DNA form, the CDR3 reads TGTGCCAGCAGCGCCCCGGACATCAATGAGCAGTTCTTC.

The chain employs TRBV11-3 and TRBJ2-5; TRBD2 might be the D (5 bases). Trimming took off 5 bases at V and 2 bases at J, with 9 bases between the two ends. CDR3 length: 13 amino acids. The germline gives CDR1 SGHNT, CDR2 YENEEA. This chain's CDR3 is CASSPERQETQYF. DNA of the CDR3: TGTGCCAGCAGCCCCGAGCGGCAAGAGACCCAGTACTTC.

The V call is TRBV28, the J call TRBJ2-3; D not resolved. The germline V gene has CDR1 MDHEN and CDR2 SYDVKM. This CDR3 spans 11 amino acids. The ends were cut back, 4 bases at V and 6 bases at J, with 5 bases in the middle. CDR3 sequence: CASSWGDTQYF. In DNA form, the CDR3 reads TGTGCCAGCAGTTGGGGTGATACGCAGTATTTT.

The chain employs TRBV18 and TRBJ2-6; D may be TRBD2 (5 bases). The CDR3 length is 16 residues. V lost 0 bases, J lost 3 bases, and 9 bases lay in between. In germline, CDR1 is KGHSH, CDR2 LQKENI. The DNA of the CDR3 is TGTGCCAGCTCACCACCTATGGGGAGTGGGGCCAACGTCCTGACTTTC. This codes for CASSPPMGSGANVLTF.

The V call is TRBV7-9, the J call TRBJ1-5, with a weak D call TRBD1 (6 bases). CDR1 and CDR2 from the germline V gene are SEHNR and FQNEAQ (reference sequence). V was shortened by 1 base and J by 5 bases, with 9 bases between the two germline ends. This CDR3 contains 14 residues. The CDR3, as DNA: TGTGCCAGCAGCTTAGTAGGGGGGGATCAGCCCCAGCATTTT. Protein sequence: CASSLVGGDQPQHF.

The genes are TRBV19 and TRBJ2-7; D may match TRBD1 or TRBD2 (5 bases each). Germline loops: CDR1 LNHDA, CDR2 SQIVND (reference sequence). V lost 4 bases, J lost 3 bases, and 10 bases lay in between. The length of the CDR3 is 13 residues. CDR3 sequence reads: CASSTGGGYEQYF. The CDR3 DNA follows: TGTGCCAGTAGTACCGGTGGGGGCTACGAGCAGTACTTC.

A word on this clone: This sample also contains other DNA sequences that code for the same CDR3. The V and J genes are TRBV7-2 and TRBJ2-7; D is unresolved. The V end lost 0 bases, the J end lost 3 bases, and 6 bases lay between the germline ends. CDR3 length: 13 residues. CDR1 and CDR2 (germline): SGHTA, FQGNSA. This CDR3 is CASSLALSYEQYF. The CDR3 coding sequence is TGTGCCAGCAGCTTAGCCCTCAGCTACGAGCAGTACTTC.

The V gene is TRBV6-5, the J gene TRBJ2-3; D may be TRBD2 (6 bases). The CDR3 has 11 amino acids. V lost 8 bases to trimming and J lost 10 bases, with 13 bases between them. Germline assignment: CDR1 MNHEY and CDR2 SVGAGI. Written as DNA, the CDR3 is TGTGCCAGCGGAGGGGACCTGGCGCAGTATTTT. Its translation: CASGGDLAQYF.

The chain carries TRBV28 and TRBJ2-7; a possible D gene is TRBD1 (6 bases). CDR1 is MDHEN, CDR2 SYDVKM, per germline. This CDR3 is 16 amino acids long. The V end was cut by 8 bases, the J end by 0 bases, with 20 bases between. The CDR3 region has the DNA TGTGCCAGCCCTCCTTCCCAGGGGCACTTCTCCTACGAGCAGTACTTC. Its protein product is CASPPSQGHFSYEQYF.